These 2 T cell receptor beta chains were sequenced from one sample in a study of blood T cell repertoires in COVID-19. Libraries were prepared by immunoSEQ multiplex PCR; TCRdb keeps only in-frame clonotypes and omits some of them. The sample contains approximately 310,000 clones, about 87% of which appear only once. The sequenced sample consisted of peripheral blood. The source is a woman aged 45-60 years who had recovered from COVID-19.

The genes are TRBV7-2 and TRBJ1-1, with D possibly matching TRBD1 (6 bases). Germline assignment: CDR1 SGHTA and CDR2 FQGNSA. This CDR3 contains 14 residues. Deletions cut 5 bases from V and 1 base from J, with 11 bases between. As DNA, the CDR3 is TGTGCCAGCAGCGTCGCCAGGGGGAACACTGAAGCTTTCTTT. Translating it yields CASSVARGNTEAFF.

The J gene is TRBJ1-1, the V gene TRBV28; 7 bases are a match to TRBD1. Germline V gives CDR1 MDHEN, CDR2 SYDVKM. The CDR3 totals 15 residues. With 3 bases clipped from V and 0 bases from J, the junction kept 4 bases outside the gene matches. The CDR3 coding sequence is TGTGCCAGCAGTTTGTGGGACAGATTGAACACTGAAGCTTTCTTT. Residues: CASSLWDRLNTEAFF.